These T cell receptor beta chains were read from a single sample in a study of identical twins' blood T cells. TCRdb re-called the 5' RACE reads with MiXCR, one entry per CDR3 protein. The repertoire holds fewer than 450,000 distinct CDR3 sequences, with roughly 30% as singletons. The sequencing input was PBMCs. These receptors originate from a woman aged 18-49 years in good health. The CDR3 runs from the conserved cysteine through the conserved F or W. D genes are given only for firm matches. Part of the rows lack a size; the others show once, few, many or a class for expanded clones.

j_call v_call clone_size d_call cdr3_nt cdr3_aa
TRBJ1-3 TRBV11-2 few NA TGTGCCAGCAGCCGAAGCACCAACACCATATATTTT CASSRSTNTIYF
TRBJ1-1 TRBV12-3/TRBV12-4 few NA TGTGCCAGCAGTTACCGCGGCGGGGGTGGAGCTTTCTTT CASSYRGGGGAFF
TRBJ2-3 TRBV7-2 NA TRBD2 TGTGCCAGCAGCTTAGTAGGTTTAGGGAGGGGTACAGATACGCAGTATTTT CASSLVGLGRGTDTQYF
TRBJ1-1 TRBV29-1 NA NA TGCAGCGTAGCTTTCCGCCTCTCCACCACTGAAGCTTTCTTT CSVAFRLSTTEAFF
TRBJ1-2 TRBV20-1 NA TRBD1 TGCAGTGCGCCCGGGACAGTCTCTGAGGGCTACACCTTC CSAPGTVSEGYTF
TRBJ2-1 TRBV20-1 NA TRBD2 TGCAGTGCTCATGTACTAGCGTTGGGAAACAATGAGCAGTTCTTC CSAHVLALGNNEQFF
TRBJ1-2 TRBV5-1 few NA TGCGCCAGCAGCGGCGGGGGCTATGGCTACACCTTC CASSGGGYGYTF
TRBJ1-3 TRBV12-5 few NA TGTGCTAGTGGTTTGGATCCGAGCTCTGGAAACACCATATATTTT CASGLDPSSGNTIYF
TRBJ2-1 TRBV23-1 few NA TGCGCCAGCAGTCAATCCGACCCCCAGTTCAATGAGCAGTTCTTC CASSQSDPQFNEQFF
TRBJ2-7 TRBV19 NA NA TGTGCCAGTAGTATTCCGGGGAAATTGTACGAGCAGTACTTC CASSIPGKLYEQYF
TRBJ1-5 TRBV12-3/TRBV12-4 few NA TGTGCCAGCAGTTTCGAGCTCGCCCCTTATAGCAATCAGCCCCAGCATTTT CASSFELAPYSNQPQHF
TRBJ1-2 TRBV12-5 few NA TGTGCTAGTGGTTTGGCGACAGAGATTGATGGCTACACCTTC CASGLATEIDGYTF
TRBJ2-3 TRBV12-3/TRBV12-4 NA TRBD2 TGTGCCAGCAACCCCTATAGCGGGAGGGCCACAGATACGCAGTATTTT CASNPYSGRATDTQYF
TRBJ2-3 TRBV7-9 few NA TGTGCCAGCAGCGTCTCTTTAGCGCAGTATTTT CASSVSLAQYF
TRBJ2-3 TRBV9 NA NA TGTGCCAGCAGCGTAGACGACCCTCGGACAGATACGCAGTATTTT CASSVDDPRTDTQYF
TRBJ2-3 TRBV3-1 few NA TGTGCCAGCAGCCAAGAAGGGAGTGGGACGCAGTATTTT CASSQEGSGTQYF
TRBJ2-5 TRBV12-3/TRBV12-4 NA NA TGTGCCAGCAGCTTTTCACAGGGGTCGGGGGGCCAAGAGACCCAGTACTTC CASSFSQGSGGQETQYF
TRBJ2-2 TRBV5-4 NA TRBD1 TGTGCCAGCAGCCCCAAAGGACAGGGAAACGGGGAGCTGTTTTTT CASSPKGQGNGELFF
TRBJ1-1 TRBV3-1 NA NA TGTGCCAGCGGCAGAGAACACACTGAAGCTTTCTTT CASGREHTEAFF
TRBJ2-3 TRBV11-2 few NA TGTGCCAGCAGCTTAAGGCCCGCGTTGGGCACAGATACGCAGTATTTT CASSLRPALGTDTQYF
TRBJ2-1 TRBV20-1 NA TRBD1 TGCAGTGCTATTCCAGGGGGAGATGAGCAGTTCTTC CSAIPGGDEQFF
TRBJ1-5 TRBV3-1 few NA TGTGCCAGCAGCCAAGTTGAGGGCCAGCCCCAGCATTTT CASSQVEGQPQHF
TRBJ2-1 TRBV20-1 NA NA TGCAGTGCTAGAGATCACCGGGACGGGGTTCCGTTCTTC CSARDHRDGVPFF
TRBJ2-7 TRBV9 few NA TGTGCCAGCAGCGGTATCGGCAACTACGAGCAGTACTTC CASSGIGNYEQYF
TRBJ1-1 TRBV7-9 NA NA TGTGCCAGCAGCTTAGTTCAGGGGATGAACACCGAAGCTTTCTTT CASSLVQGMNTEAFF
TRBJ2-1 TRBV29-1 NA TRBD2 TGCAGCGTTAACCTTTCACCGGGAGGGACCAATGAGCAGTTCTTC CSVNLSPGGTNEQFF
TRBJ1-2 TRBV12-3/TRBV12-4 NA NA TGTGCCAGCAGTTTTGGCAGCAACTATGGCTACACCTTC CASSFGSNYGYTF